The clone carrying this T cell receptor beta chain was seen many times. The data were taken from a study of T cells in Graves' hyperthyroidism and ophthalmopathy. Amplification yielded TCR beta CDR3 regions, with RNA transcripts as the source. First-round RT-PCR of the TCR CDR3 relied on the HTBI primer set. MiXCR, applied by TCRdb to the multiplex PCR reads, yields one record per CDR3 protein. The repertoire holds some 210,000 distinct CDR3 sequences, 17% seen once, with 50% in the top ten. The V and J ends lost 0 bases and 5 bases, in that order; junction bases with no gene match: 7. CDR3 length equals 16 residues. The germline V gene has CDR1 KGHSH and CDR2 LQKENI.

Sequenced sample: blood. The gene calls are TRBV18 and TRBJ2-3; the match to TRBD2 covers 8 bases. The TCR originated in a man aged 50 or older with Graves' hyperthyroidism. Here the CDR3 DNA reads TGTGCCAGCTCACCACCGCTCCAAGCGGGAGTAGATACGCAGTATTTT. This encodes CASSPPLQAGVDTQYF.